Many counts were recorded for the clone carrying this T cell receptor (beta chain). Its antigen is undetermined. Within the library, unique molecular identifiers were attached to each individual cDNA molecule. TCRdb recomputed calls from the RACE reads with MiXCR, one row per CDR3 protein. The data show about 90,000 distinct CDR3 sequences, with 8.5% seen just once and 2.5% to 3% held by the top ten. These data are taken from a study of human T cells and chemical hapten exposure. Stated time point: pre-sensitization, week 0. Treatment reported: therapeutic diphenylcyclopropenone sensitization with weekly scalp DPC. Germline V gene data show CDR1 as SGDLS and CDR2 as YYNGEE. V lost 6 bases and J 4 bases, leaving 20 bases between the germline ends. The CDR3 is made up of 17 amino acids. Study findings and constraints: The immune response of these alopecia patients might not match healthy individuals'.

This specimen consisted of whole blood, obtained in connection with sensitization to the hapten diphenylcyclopropenone (DPC). This sequence originates from a man between 40 and 49 years old with alopecia areata. Some clones in this sample may be carry-over from other donors' samples. J is TRBJ2-6 and V is TRBV9; D is perhaps TRBD1 (6 bases). CDR3 loop: CASNRQVETSGANVLTF. CDR3 coding DNA: TGTGCCAGCAACCGACAGGTTGAGACCTCCGGGGCCAACGTCCTGACTTTC.